The clone carrying this T cell receptor (beta chain) was picked up many times. No antigen is known for it. This entry comes from a study of neurological immune-mediated disorders. Whole-study results and caveats: Patients with HTLV-1-associated myelopathy had the highest level of TCR clonal expansion, whereas patients with multiple sclerosis had the lowest level, falling beneath the level found in healthy controls. The absence of shared CDR3 amino acid sequences among expanded clones across subjects suggests private repertoires in all groups.

With 10-nucleotide random UMIs included, cDNA was synthesized by 5'RACE. Every sequencing run returned over 160 million TCR-beta sequences, which were derived from 15-18 subjects. From the 5' RACE reads, TCRdb called clonotypes with MiXCR, one entry per CDR3 protein. Altogether approximately 50,000 distinct CDR3 sequences are present, approximately 3.9% being singletons, with the ten largest covering around 6.5%. Sequences were obtained from PBMCs. This clonotype originated in a man aged 60-69 years with multiple sclerosis.

In nucleotides, the CDR3 is TGTGCCAGCAGTTTAGTCGGTGAGCAGTACTTC. It specifies CASSLVGEQYF. This chain links TRBV12-3 or TRBV12-4 with TRBJ2-7; D is undetermined. The CDR3 consists of 11 residues. V was trimmed by 1 base and J by 7 bases, leaving 5 bases between them.